This TCR beta chain stems from a study of long-term antiretroviral therapy in people with HIV. V dropped 4 bases and J dropped 8; count of bases not matched to a gene: 17. This CDR3 has 19 residues. CDR1 is MNHEY and CDR2 is SMNVEV in the germline V gene (reference sequence). The samples comprised about 0.95-11 million cryopreserved PBMC ahead of DNA extraction. Points from the study as a whole: Repertoires from HIV showed CDR3 length ranges narrower than those of controls.

On this clone: Its antigen remains unidentified.

It was version v3.0 of the immunoSEQ assay that was run at survey level. Clones were read by immunoSEQ multiplex PCR, and TCRdb kept only the in-frame ones, dropping some. Of about 28,000 clones listed, approximately 90% were seen once; the top ten hold about 8%. Source: unsorted PBMCs, taken 3.2 years before starting antiretroviral therapy. The rearrangement joins TRBV27 to TRBJ1-4, with 12 bases lining up with TRBD1. This clonotype was obtained from a man in his fifties with HIV. The CDR3 region is CASSYSRPGQGALGEKLFF. The CDR3 DNA follows: TGTGCCAGCAGTTACTCACGACCGGGACAGGGGGCTTTAGGGGAAAAACTGTTTTTT.